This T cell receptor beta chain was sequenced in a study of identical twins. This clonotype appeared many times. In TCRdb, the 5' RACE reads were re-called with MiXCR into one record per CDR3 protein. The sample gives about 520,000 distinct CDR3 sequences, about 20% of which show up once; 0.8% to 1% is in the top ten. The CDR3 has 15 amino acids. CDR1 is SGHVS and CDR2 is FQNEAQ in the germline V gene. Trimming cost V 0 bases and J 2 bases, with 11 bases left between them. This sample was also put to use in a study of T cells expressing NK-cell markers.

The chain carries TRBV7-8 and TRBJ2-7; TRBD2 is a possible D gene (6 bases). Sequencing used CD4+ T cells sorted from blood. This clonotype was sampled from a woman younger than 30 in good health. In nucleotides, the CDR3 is TGTGCCAGCAGCTTAGCCGGCAGGAGGGCCTACGAGCAGTACTTC. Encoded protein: CASSLAGRRAYEQYF.